These T cell receptor beta chains were read from a single sample in a study of blood T cell repertoires in COVID-19. Using immunoSEQ multiplex PCR, the repertoire was profiled, and TCRdb retains in-frame clones only, with some absent. The sample yields approximately 21,000 clones, roughly 73% seen once. The sequenced sample was peripheral blood. These receptors all stem from a human donor in a cohort sampled during active or convalescent COVID-19. Both conserved end residues are part of each CDR3. D genes are given only for firm matches. Clone size appears in some rows only: once, few, many, or a class for an expanded clone.

>TRBJ2-3|.|15|.|TRBV9
TGTGCCAGCAGCGTAGACCGGGGGGCCCTGAGGACGCAGTATTTT
CASSVDRGALRTQYF
>TRBJ2-3|.|17|.|TRBV14
TGTGCCAGCAGCCAAGCGGGTAGCGTCCTGGGCACAGATACGCAGTATTTT
CASSQAGSVLGTDTQYF
>TRBJ2-5|.|14|.|TRBV3-1/TRBV3-2
TGTGCTAGCAGCCGCCGACCGAGCGGAGAGACCCAGTACTTC
CASSRRPSGETQYF
>TRBJ2-7|TRBD1|16|.|TRBV7-2
TGTGCCAGCAGGCGTACCTCCGGGACAGGGGTATACGAGCAGTACTTC
CASRRTSGTGVYEQYF
>TRBJ1-1|.|13|.|TRBV5-6
TGTGCCAGCAGCCAGGACAGACACACTGAAGCTTTCTTT
CASSQDRHTEAFF
>TRBJ2-7|TRBD2|17|.|TRBV5-4
TGTGCCAGCACCACGGGAGGGGGTAGCGGGAGGGCAGGCGAGCAGTACTTC
CASTTGGGSGRAGEQYF
>TRBJ1-1|.|16|.|TRBV5-1
TGCGCCAGCAGCTTGGTTCAGGGGCCGGTGGGCACTGAAGCTTTCTTT
CASSLVQGPVGTEAFF
>TRBJ1-2|.|14|.|TRBV2
TGTGCCAGCAGCAAGCTGACAGCCGACTATGGCTACACCTTC
CASSKLTADYGYTF
>TRBJ2-1|TRBD1|15|.|TRBV7-2
TGTGCCAGCAGCTCCCGGGACAGGGTGTACAATGAGCAGTTCTTC
CASSSRDRVYNEQFF
>TRBJ2-7|.|13|.|TRBV24-1
TGTGCCACCAGTGATTCCGGGGGCTACGAGCAGTACTTC
CATSDSGGYEQYF
>TRBJ2-7|.|13|few|TRBV6-5
TGTGCCAGCGGCCCCACAGGGTTCTACGAGCAGTACTTC
CASGPTGFYEQYF
>TRBJ1-4|.|14|.|TRBV7-9
TGTGCCAGCAGCTTTTCAGGGGTCCCTGAAAAACTGTTTTTT
CASSFSGVPEKLFF
>TRBJ2-2|TRBD2|18|once|TRBV4-1
TGCGCCAGCAGCCCCCCCCGGAATCTAGCGGGGGGCGCCGGGGAGCTGTTTTTT
CASSPPRNLAGGAGELFF
>TRBJ1-4|.|15|.|TRBV28
TGTGCCAGCGTCGGGACCCCTAGGGGGAATGAAAAACTGTTTTTT
CASVGTPRGNEKLFF
>TRBJ2-3|.|15|.|TRBV6-5
TGTGCCAGCAGTTACTCTGGCTCCCCAGCAGATACGCAGTATTTT
CASSYSGSPADTQYF
>TRBJ1-1|.|15|few|TRBV19
TGTGCCAGTAGCTTCCTTCAACTAACGAACACTGAAGCTTTCTTT
CASSFLQLTNTEAFF
>TRBJ2-1|.|15|once|TRBV5-1
TGCGCCAGCAGCCCGGAGTTAGGGGGGGACGGTGAGCAGTTCTTC
CASSPELGGDGEQFF
>TRBJ1-1|.|12|.|TRBV29-1
TGCAGCGTCCACAGGGAAAACACTGAAGCTTTCTTT
CSVHRENTEAFF
>TRBJ2-3|.|14|.|TRBV6-6
TGTGCCAGCAGTTACTATGGAGGCACAGATACGCAGTATTTT
CASSYYGGTDTQYF